This T cell receptor beta chain was profiled in a study of control samples from healthy donors and cancer patients (dated by TCRdb to about 2020). V and J lose 2 bases and 9 bases, and a span of 13 bases separates them. The CDR3 numbers 14 residues from cysteine through phenylalanine. Of all the DNA, just the CDR3 is kept, 42 bases in frame from base 1. The germline V gene (reference sequence) supplies CDR1 WNHNN and CDR2 SYGVQD. Of note for this clone: It has no known antigen specificity. No base-level quality is on record; no much larger clone is a single base apart.

To prepare the library, the immunoSEQ multiplex PCR assay was applied. TCRdb holds this immuneACCESS table with in-frame rearrangements only. Some clones are missing; in checked studies, unresolved V genes explain under half, and the rest has no known cause. This sample comprises about 180,000 clones, around nine tenths of them detected only once. In total, the top ten clones hold 1.3% to 1.5% of the sample. This receptor chain uses TRBV10-1 and TRBJ1-4, with TRBD1 as a weak D call on 6 bases. The sample consisted of blood. The receptor was derived from a man aged 25-45 years in good health. CDR3 loop: CASSEEGDGKKLFF. The DNA reads as follows: TGCGCCAGCAGTGAGGAGGGGGACGGGAAAAAACTGTTTTTT.